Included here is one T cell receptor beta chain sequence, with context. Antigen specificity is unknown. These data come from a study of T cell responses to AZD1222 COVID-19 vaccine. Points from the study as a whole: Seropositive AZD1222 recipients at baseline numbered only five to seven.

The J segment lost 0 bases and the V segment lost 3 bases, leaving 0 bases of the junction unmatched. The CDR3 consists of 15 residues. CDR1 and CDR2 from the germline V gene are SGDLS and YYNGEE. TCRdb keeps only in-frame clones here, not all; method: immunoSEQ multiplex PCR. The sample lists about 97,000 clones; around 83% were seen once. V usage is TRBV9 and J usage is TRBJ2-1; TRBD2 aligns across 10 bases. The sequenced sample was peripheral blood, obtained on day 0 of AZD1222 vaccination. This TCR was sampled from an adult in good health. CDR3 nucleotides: TGTGCCAGCAGCGCTAGCGGGAGCTCCTACAATGAGCAGTTCTTC. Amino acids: CASSASGSSYNEQFF.